These T cell receptor beta chains were read from a single sample in a study of blood T cell repertoires in COVID-19. Sequenced by immunoSEQ multiplex PCR; TCRdb stores in-frame clones only, minus some. The profile covers approximately 300,000 clones, with roughly 90% appearing a single time and 3% to 5% taken by the ten largest. The sample comprised PBMCs or T cells enriched from blood (not recorded which). Source of these receptors: a woman in her thirties who had been exposed to COVID-19. The CDR3 runs from the conserved cysteine through the conserved F or W. D genes are given only for firm matches. Some rows have no size entry. The others give once, few or many, or a class for an expanded clone.

V gene: TRBV5-1
clone size: -
J gene: TRBJ2-7
D gene: -
CDR3 protein: CASSFFSTYYEQYF
CDR3 DNA: TGCGCCAGCAGCTTCTTCAGTACGTATTACGAGCAGTACTTC

V gene: TRBV7-9
clone size: -
J gene: TRBJ1-2
D gene: -
CDR3 protein: CASSQASSKQGGDGYTF
CDR3 DNA: TGTGCCAGCAGCCAGGCAAGTTCTAAGCAGGGAGGAGATGGCTACACCTTC

V gene: TRBV11-2
clone size: -
J gene: TRBJ1-4
D gene: -
CDR3 protein: CASSLEAGTPEKLFF
CDR3 DNA: TGTGCCAGCAGCTTAGAAGCCGGGACACCTGAAAAACTGTTTTTT

V gene: TRBV5-1
clone size: -
J gene: TRBJ1-4
D gene: -
CDR3 protein: CASSETGTTNEKLFF
CDR3 DNA: TGCGCCAGCAGCGAAACAGGGACAACTAATGAAAAACTGTTTTTT

V gene: TRBV19
clone size: few
J gene: TRBJ1-1
D gene: TRBD1
CDR3 protein: CASRWDRATEAFF
CDR3 DNA: TGTGCCAGTAGATGGGACAGGGCCACTGAAGCTTTCTTT

V gene: TRBV25-1
clone size: -
J gene: TRBJ1-1
D gene: -
CDR3 protein: CASRQSSNTEAFF
CDR3 DNA: TGTGCCAGCAGACAGTCCTCGAACACTGAAGCTTTCTTT

V gene: TRBV6-1
clone size: -
J gene: TRBJ2-6
D gene: TRBD1
CDR3 protein: CASSGLTGVISGANVLTF
CDR3 DNA: TGTGCCAGCAGTGGACTGACAGGGGTTATCTCTGGGGCCAACGTCCTGACTTTC

V gene: TRBV2
clone size: -
J gene: TRBJ2-1
D gene: -
CDR3 protein: CASTILMAGEDIEQFF
CDR3 DNA: TGTGCCAGCACCATCCTGATGGCGGGTGAAGATATTGAGCAGTTCTTC

V gene: TRBV18
clone size: -
J gene: TRBJ1-5
D gene: TRBD1
CDR3 protein: CASSPSLPGQGDQPQHF
CDR3 DNA: TGTGCCAGCTCACCTTCTCTCCCGGGACAGGGGGATCAGCCCCAGCATTTT

V gene: TRBV6-5
clone size: -
J gene: TRBJ1-5
D gene: -
CDR3 protein: CASSYSSRGNQPQHF
CDR3 DNA: TGTGCCAGCAGTTACAGTAGTCGAGGAAATCAGCCCCAGCATTTT

V gene: TRBV2
clone size: -
J gene: TRBJ2-3
D gene: -
CDR3 protein: CASSEFETGQGLSTDTQYF
CDR3 DNA: TGTGCCAGCAGTGAATTCGAAACCGGACAAGGTCTAAGTACAGATACGCAGTATTTT

V gene: TRBV24-1
clone size: -
J gene: TRBJ1-1
D gene: -
CDR3 protein: CATIGDNEAFF
CDR3 DNA: TGTGCCACCATCGGGGACAATGAAGCTTTCTTT

V gene: TRBV6-4
clone size: -
J gene: TRBJ1-1
D gene: TRBD1
CDR3 protein: CASSGGTGVAEAFF
CDR3 DNA: TGTGCCAGCAGTGGCGGGACAGGGGTGGCTGAAGCTTTCTTT

V gene: TRBV19
clone size: -
J gene: TRBJ2-2
D gene: -
CDR3 protein: CASSGGRDKNTGELFF
CDR3 DNA: TGTGCCAGTAGTGGGGGCCGGGACAAGAACACCGGGGAGCTGTTTTTT

V gene: TRBV13
clone size: -
J gene: TRBJ2-7
D gene: TRBD1
CDR3 protein: CASSLGGWDRRSYEQYF
CDR3 DNA: TGTGCCAGCAGCTTAGGGGGATGGGACAGGAGATCCTACGAGCAGTACTTC

V gene: TRBV2
clone size: few
J gene: TRBJ1-5
D gene: -
CDR3 protein: CASSLDSYSNQPQHF
CDR3 DNA: TGTGCCAGCAGTTTAGACAGTTATAGCAATCAGCCCCAGCATTTT

V gene: TRBV11-2
clone size: -
J gene: TRBJ2-1
D gene: -
CDR3 protein: CASSLDTLGWSGEQFF
CDR3 DNA: TGTGCCAGCAGCTTAGATACATTGGGCTGGTCTGGGGAGCAGTTCTTC

V gene: TRBV19
clone size: -
J gene: TRBJ1-4
D gene: -
CDR3 protein: CASSTTGLNEKLFF
CDR3 DNA: TGTGCCAGTAGTACAACAGGACTAAATGAAAAACTGTTTTTT

V gene: TRBV3-1/TRBV3-2
clone size: -
J gene: TRBJ2-1
D gene: TRBD2
CDR3 protein: CASEQGSAGGPDNEQFF
CDR3 DNA: TGTGCCAGCGAACAGGGTTCGGCGGGGGGGCCTGACAATGAGCAGTTCTTC

V gene: TRBV2
clone size: few
J gene: TRBJ1-4
D gene: TRBD1
CDR3 protein: CASSGTGVTNEKLFF
CDR3 DNA: TGTGCCAGCAGTGGGACAGGGGTAACTAATGAAAAACTGTTTTTT

V gene: TRBV5-1
clone size: -
J gene: TRBJ2-3
D gene: -
CDR3 protein: CASSLRDYTDTQYF
CDR3 DNA: TGCGCCAGCAGCTTGAGAGACTACACAGATACGCAGTATTTT

V gene: TRBV6-1
clone size: -
J gene: TRBJ2-3
D gene: -
CDR3 protein: CASSEGRTYTDTQYF
CDR3 DNA: TGTGCCAGCAGTGAGGGCAGGACTTACACAGATACGCAGTATTTT

V gene: TRBV6-6
clone size: -
J gene: TRBJ1-5
D gene: -
CDR3 protein: CATRVLGGRDRQPQHF
CDR3 DNA: TGTGCCACCCGCGTTTTGGGGGGGCGGGATAGACAGCCCCAGCATTTT

V gene: TRBV18
clone size: -
J gene: TRBJ1-5
D gene: -
CDR3 protein: CASSPEADQPQHF
CDR3 DNA: TGTGCCAGCTCTCCCGAGGCAGATCAGCCCCAGCATTTT

V gene: TRBV21-1
clone size: -
J gene: TRBJ1-2
D gene: -
CDR3 protein: CASSGRWHRIYVGGYTF
CDR3 DNA: TGTGCCAGCAGCGGTAGATGGCACAGGATATATGTCGGGGGCTACACCTTC

V gene: TRBV24-1
clone size: once
J gene: TRBJ1-2
D gene: -
CDR3 protein: CATSDTGRGYTF
CDR3 DNA: TGTGCCACCAGTGATACGGGGAGAGGCTACACCTTC